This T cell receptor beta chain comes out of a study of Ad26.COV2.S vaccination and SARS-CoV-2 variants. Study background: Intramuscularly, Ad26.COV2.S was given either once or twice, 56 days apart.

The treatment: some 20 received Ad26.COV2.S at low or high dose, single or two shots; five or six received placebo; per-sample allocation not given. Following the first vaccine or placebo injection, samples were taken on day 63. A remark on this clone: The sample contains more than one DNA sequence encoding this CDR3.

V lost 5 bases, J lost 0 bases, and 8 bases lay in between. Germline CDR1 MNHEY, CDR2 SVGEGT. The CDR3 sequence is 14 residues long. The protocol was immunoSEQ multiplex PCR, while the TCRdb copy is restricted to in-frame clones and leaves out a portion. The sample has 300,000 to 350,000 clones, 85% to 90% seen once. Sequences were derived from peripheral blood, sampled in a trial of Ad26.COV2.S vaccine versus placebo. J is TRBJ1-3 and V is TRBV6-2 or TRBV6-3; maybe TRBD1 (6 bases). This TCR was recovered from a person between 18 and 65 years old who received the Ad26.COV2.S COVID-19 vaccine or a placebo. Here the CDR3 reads CASSPTGSGNTIYF. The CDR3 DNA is TGTGCCAGCAGTCCGACAGGCTCTGGAAACACCATATATTTT.